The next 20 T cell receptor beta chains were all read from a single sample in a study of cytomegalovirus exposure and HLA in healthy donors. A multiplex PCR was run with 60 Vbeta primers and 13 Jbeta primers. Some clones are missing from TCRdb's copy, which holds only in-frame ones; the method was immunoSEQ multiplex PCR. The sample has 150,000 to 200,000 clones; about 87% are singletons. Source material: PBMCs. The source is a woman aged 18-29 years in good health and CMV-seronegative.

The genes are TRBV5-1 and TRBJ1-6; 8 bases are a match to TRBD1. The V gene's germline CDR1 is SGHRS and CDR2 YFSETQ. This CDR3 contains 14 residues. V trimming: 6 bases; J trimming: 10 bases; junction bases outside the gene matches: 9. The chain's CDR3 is CASNDRGLESPLHF. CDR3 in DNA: TGCGCCAGCAACGACAGGGGTTTGGAATCACCCCTCCACTTT.

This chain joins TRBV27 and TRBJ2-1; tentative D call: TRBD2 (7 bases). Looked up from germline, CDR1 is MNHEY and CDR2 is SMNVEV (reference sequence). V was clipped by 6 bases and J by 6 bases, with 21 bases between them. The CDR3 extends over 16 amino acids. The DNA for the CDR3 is TGTGCCAGCAGAGACCGGCGGGCAGGGGAGGGCAATGAGCAGTTCTTC. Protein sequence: CASRDRRAGEGNEQFF.

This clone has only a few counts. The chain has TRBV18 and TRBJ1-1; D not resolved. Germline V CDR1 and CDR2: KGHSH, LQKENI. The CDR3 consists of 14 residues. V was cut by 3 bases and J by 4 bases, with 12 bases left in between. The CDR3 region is CASSPQGRGTEAFF. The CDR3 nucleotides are TGTGCCAGCTCACCTCAAGGCAGAGGCACTGAAGCTTTCTTT.

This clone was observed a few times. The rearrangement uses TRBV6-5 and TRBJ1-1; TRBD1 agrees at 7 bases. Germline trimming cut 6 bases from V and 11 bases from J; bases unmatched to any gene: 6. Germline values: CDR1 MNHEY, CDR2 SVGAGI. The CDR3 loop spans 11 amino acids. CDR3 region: CASRSTGRAFF. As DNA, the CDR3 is TGTGCCAGCAGGTCGACAGGGAGGGCTTTCTTT.

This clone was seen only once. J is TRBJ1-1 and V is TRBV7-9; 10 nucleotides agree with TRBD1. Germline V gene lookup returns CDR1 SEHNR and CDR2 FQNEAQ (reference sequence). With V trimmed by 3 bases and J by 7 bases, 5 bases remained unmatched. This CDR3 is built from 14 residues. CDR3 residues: CASSLGTGVLEAFF. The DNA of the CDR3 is TGTGCCAGCAGCTTGGGGACAGGGGTCCTTGAAGCTTTCTTT. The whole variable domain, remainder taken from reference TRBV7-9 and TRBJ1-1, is DTGVSQNPRHKITKRGQNVTFRCDPISEHNRLYWYRQTLGQGPEFLTYFQNEAQLEKSRLLSDRFSAERPKGSFSTLEIQRTEQGDSAMYLCASSLGTGVLEAFFGQGTRLTVV.

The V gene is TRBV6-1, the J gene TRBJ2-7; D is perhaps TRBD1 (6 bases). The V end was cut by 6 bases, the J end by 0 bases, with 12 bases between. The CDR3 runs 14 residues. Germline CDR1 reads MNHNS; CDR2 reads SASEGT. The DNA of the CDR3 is TGTGCCAGCAGCCCACAGGGAAGCTCCTACGAGCAGTACTTC. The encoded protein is CASSPQGSSYEQYF.

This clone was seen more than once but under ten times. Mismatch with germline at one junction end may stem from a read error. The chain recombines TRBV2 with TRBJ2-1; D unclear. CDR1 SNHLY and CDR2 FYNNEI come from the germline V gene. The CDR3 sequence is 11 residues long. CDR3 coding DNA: TGTGCCAGCAGTGTCTACAGTGAGCAGTTCTTC. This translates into CASSVYSEQFF.

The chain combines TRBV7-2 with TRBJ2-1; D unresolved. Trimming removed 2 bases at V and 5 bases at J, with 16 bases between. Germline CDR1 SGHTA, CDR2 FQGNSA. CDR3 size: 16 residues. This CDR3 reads CASSLRGRPTHNEQFF. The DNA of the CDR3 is TGTGCCAGCAGCTTACGCGGAAGACCCACACACAATGAGCAGTTCTTC.

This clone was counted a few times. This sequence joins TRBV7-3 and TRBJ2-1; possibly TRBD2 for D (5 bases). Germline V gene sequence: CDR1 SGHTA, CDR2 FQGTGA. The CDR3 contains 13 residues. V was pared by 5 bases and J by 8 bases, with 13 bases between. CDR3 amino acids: CASSATRSDEQFF. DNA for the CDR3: TGTGCCAGCAGCGCTACTAGATCCGATGAGCAGTTCTTC. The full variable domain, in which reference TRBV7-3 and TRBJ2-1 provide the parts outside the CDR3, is GAGVSQTPSNKVTEKGKYVELRCDPISGHTALYWYRQSLGQGPEFLIYFQGTGAADDSGLPNDRFFAVRPEGSVSTLKIQRTERGDSAVYLCASSATRSDEQFFGPGTRLTVL.

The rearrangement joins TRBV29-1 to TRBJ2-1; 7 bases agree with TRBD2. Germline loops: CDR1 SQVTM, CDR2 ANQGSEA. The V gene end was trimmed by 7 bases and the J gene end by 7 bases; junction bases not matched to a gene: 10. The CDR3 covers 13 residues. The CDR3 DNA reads TGCAGCGCCTGGCCAGCGGGGATAAATGAGCAGTTCTTC. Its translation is CSAWPAGINEQFF.

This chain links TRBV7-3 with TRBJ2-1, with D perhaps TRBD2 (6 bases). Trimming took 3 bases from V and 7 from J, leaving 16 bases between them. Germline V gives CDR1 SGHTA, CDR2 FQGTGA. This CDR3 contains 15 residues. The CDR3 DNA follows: TGTGCCAGCAGCTTCGACGCGGGACCTGCTAATGAGCAGTTCTTC. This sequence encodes CASSFDAGPANEQFF.

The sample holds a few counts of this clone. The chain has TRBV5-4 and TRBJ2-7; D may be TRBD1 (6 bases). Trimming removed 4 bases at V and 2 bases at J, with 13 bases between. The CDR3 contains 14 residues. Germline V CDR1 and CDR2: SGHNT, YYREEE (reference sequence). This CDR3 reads CASSLSRGAYEQYF. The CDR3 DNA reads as TGTGCCAGCAGCCTCAGCAGGGGCGCCTACGAGCAGTACTTC.

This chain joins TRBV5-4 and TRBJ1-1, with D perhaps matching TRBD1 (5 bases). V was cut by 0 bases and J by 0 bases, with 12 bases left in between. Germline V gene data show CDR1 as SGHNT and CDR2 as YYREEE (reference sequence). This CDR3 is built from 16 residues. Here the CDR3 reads CASSLAGWGVNTEAFF. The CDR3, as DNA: TGTGCCAGCAGCTTGGCGGGGTGGGGGGTGAACACTGAAGCTTTCTTT.

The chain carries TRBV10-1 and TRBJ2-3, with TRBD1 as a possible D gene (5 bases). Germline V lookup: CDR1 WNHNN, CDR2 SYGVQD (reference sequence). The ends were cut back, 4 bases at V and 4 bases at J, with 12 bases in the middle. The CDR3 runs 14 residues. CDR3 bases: TGCGCCAGCAGTGCAGGCAGGGTCGCAGATACGCAGTATTTT. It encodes CASSAGRVADTQYF.

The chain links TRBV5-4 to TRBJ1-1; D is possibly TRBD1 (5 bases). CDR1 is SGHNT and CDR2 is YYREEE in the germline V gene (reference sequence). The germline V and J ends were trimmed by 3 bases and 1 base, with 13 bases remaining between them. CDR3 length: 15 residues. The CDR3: CASSSLGAGNTEAFF. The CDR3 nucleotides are TGTGCCAGCAGCTCCCTAGGGGCCGGGAACACTGAAGCTTTCTTT.

The CDR3 region is CASSREGAGEEQYF. CDR3 nucleotide sequence: TGTGCCAGCAGTCGGGAGGGGGCGGGGGAAGAGCAGTACTTC. The gene calls are TRBV25-1 and TRBJ2-7, with a weak D call TRBD2 (8 bases). Germline CDR1 MGHDK, CDR2 SYGVNS. The CDR3 sequence is 14 residues long. The V gene lost 5 bases and the J gene lost 7 bases, with 18 bases spanning the gap.

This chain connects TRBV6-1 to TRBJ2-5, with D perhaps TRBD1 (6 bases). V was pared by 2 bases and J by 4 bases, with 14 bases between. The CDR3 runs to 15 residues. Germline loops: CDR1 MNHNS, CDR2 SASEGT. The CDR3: CASSEITGMVETQYF. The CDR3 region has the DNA TGTGCCAGCAGTGAAATTACAGGGATGGTAGAGACCCAGTACTTC.

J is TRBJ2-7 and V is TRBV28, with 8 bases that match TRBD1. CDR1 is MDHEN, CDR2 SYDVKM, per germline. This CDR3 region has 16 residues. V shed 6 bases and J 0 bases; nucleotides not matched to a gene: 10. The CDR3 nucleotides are TGTGCCAGCAGCTCCTATGGGGACAGGAGCTCCTACGAGCAGTACTTC. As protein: CASSSYGDRSSYEQYF. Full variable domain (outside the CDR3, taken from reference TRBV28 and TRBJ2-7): DVKVTQSSRYLVKRTGEKVFLECVQDMDHENMFWYRQDPGLGLRLIYFSYDVKMKEKGDIPEGYSVSREKKERFSLILESASTNQTSMYLCASSSYGDRSSYEQYFGPGTRLTVT.

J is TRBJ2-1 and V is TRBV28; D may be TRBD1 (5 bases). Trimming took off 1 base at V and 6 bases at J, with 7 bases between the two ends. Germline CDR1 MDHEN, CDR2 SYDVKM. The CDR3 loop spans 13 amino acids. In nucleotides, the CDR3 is TGTGCCAGCAGTTTATATCAGGGCAATGAGCAGTTCTTC. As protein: CASSLYQGNEQFF. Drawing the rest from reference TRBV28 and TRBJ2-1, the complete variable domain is DVKVTQSSRYLVKRTGEKVFLECVQDMDHENMFWYRQDPGLGLRLIYFSYDVKMKEKGDIPEGYSVSREKKERFSLILESASTNQTSMYLCASSLYQGNEQFFGPGTRLTVL.

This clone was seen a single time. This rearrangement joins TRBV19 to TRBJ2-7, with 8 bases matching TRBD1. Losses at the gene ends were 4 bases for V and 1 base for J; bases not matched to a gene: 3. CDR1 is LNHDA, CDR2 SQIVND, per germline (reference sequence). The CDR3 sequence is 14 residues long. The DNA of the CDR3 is TGTGCCAGTAGTACAACAGGGGGATCCTACGAGCAGTACTTC. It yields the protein CASSTTGGSYEQYF.